This T cell receptor beta chain was identified in a study of blood T cell repertoires in COVID-19. The protocol was immunoSEQ multiplex PCR, while the TCRdb copy is restricted to in-frame clones and leaves out a portion. This table holds about 230,000 clones, approximately 80% found once. V lost 3 bases and J 4 bases, leaving 7 bases between the germline ends. This CDR3 region has 12 residues. The chain is built from TRBV12-3 or TRBV12-4 and TRBJ2-7; no reliable D call. Specimen: peripheral blood. The origin of this receptor is a man aged 35-49 years with acute or convalescent COVID-19. The CDR3 nucleotides read TGTGCCAGCAGTTTGGCAGATTACGAGCAGTACTTC. It translates to CASSLADYEQYF.